Presented here are 15 T cell receptor beta chains from one specimen sequenced in a study of T cell responses to AZD1222 COVID-19 vaccine. The data were produced by immunoSEQ multiplex PCR, yet TCRdb's version contains in-frame clones alone and is incomplete. The table includes 140,000 to 150,000 clones, roughly 89% detected once. The material was peripheral blood, obtained 28 days after the second AZD1222 dose. The receptor set was obtained from an adult who received the AZD1222 COVID-19 vaccine.

This clone was recorded only once. The chain combines TRBV9 with TRBJ2-7; D unresolved. The germline CDR1 and CDR2 sequences are SGDLS and YYNGEE. CDR3 size: 15 residues. V lost 0 bases, J lost 3 bases, and 13 bases lay in between. This CDR3 reads CASSVGGSPSYEQYF. The CDR3 coding sequence is TGTGCCAGCAGCGTAGGAGGTAGCCCAAGCTACGAGCAGTACTTC.

The chain combines TRBV6-2 or TRBV6-3 with TRBJ2-1, with D possibly being TRBD1 (5 bases). The germline V and J ends were trimmed by 6 bases and 3 bases, with 18 bases remaining between them. This CDR3 has 16 residues. Germline V CDR1 and CDR2: MNHEY, SVGEGT. CDR3 residues: CASSGEGVGFYNEQFF. CDR3 bases: TGTGCCAGCAGCGGCGAAGGGGTGGGTTTCTACAATGAGCAGTTCTTC.

V gene TRBV30 combines with J gene TRBJ1-2; D not certain. V was cut by 2 bases and J by 5 bases, with 6 bases left in between. This CDR3 has 11 residues. Germline-derived CDR1 and CDR2 are GTSNPN and SVGIG (reference sequence). Here the CDR3 DNA reads TGTGCCTGGAGTCCCCTTTATGGCTACACCTTC. Amino acids: CAWSPLYGYTF.

This clone has only a few counts. The gene calls are TRBV19 and TRBJ1-5; D is unclear. CDR1 and CDR2 (germline): LNHDA, SQIVND (reference sequence). V was shortened by 3 bases and J by 5 bases, with 5 bases between the two germline ends. This CDR3 region has 12 residues. The CDR3 sequence: CASSIGDQPQHF. CDR3 nucleotide sequence: TGTGCCAGTAGTATCGGGGATCAGCCCCAGCATTTT.

The gene calls are TRBV3-1 (or the pseudogene TRBV3-2) and TRBJ2-7; D gene uncertain. The germline V gene encodes CDR1 LGHDT and CDR2 YNNKEL (reference sequence). The CDR3 runs 15 residues. Trimming pared 1 base from V and 1 base from J, leaving 11 bases between. This chain's CDR3 is CASSQAWPGSYEQYF. The CDR3, as DNA: TGTGCCAGCAGCCAAGCCTGGCCGGGTTCCTACGAGCAGTACTTC.

The J gene is TRBJ1-5, the V gene TRBV28; D is possibly TRBD1 (6 bases). The germline V gene has CDR1 MDHEN and CDR2 SYDVKM. V shed 3 bases and J shed 7 bases, with 19 bases lying between them. The CDR3 contains 16 residues. DNA of the CDR3: TGTGCCAGCAGTTTCTTGCAGGGGACCCCAGGGCAGCCCCAGCATTTT. Translating gives CASSFLQGTPGQPQHF. Full variable domain (rest looked up from reference TRBV28 and TRBJ1-5): DVKVTQSSRYLVKRTGEKVFLECVQDMDHENMFWYRQDPGLGLRLIYFSYDVKMKEKGDIPEGYSVSREKKERFSLILESASTNQTSMYLCASSFLQGTPGQPQHFGDGTRLSIL.

The rearrangement links TRBV21-1 to TRBJ1-1; whether TRBD1, the table's D call, matches the DNA was not checked. TRBV21-1 is listed as a pseudogene. The CDR3 totals 13 residues. CDR3 in DNA: TGTGCCAGCAGCAGGACAGGGAGCACTGAAGCTTTCTTT. The encoded protein is CASSRTGSTEAFF.

The chain uses TRBV7-9 and TRBJ2-7; tentatively, D is TRBD1 (5 bases). The CDR3 is 17 residues long. CDR1 is SEHNR, CDR2 FQNEAQ, per germline (reference sequence). Trimming removed 5 bases from V and 0 bases from J, with 20 bases in between. This chain's CDR3 is CASSPLTKSTVSYEQYF. CDR3 nucleotide sequence: TGTGCCAGCAGCCCATTAACTAAGTCGACAGTCTCCTACGAGCAGTACTTC. Supplemented by reference TRBV7-9 and TRBJ2-7, the full variable domain reads DTGVSQNPRHKITKRGQNVTFRCDPISEHNRLYWYRQTLGQGPEFLTYFQNEAQLEKSRLLSDRFSAERPKGSFSTLEIQRTEQGDSAMYLCASSPLTKSTVSYEQYFGPGTRLTVT.

The chain employs TRBV7-8 and TRBJ1-5, with unresolved D. This CDR3 region has 15 residues. The V gene lost 4 bases and the J gene lost 4 bases, with 14 bases spanning the gap. The germline V gene encodes CDR1 SGHVS and CDR2 FQNEAQ. The CDR3, as DNA: TGTGCCAGCAGCTCGCTTGGGTCGATTAATCAGCCCCAGCATTTT. Translated, it gives CASSSLGSINQPQHF.

In its sample, this clone was seen once. This chain joins TRBV18 and TRBJ1-1; D is unclear. CDR3 length equals 13 residues. Germline loops: CDR1 KGHSH, CDR2 LQKENI. Trimming pared 3 bases from V and 0 bases from J, leaving 5 bases between. The CDR3 DNA follows: TGTGCCAGCTCACCCAATATGAACACTGAAGCTTTCTTT. Translated, it gives CASSPNMNTEAFF.

This chain joins TRBV5-7 and TRBJ1-2; no clear D gene. TRBV5-7 is an ORF, with its function uncertain. The CDR3 length is 14 residues. Trimming pared 3 bases from V and 7 bases from J, leaving 16 bases between. In DNA form, the CDR3 reads TGTGCCAGCAGCTGCCCCTTGACCGCGGGTGGCTACACCTTC. It encodes CASSCPLTAGGYTF.

The rearrangement joins TRBV11-3 to TRBJ2-5; D may be TRBD1 (7 bases). From germline, CDR1 is SGHNT and CDR2 YENEEA. Trimming took off 4 bases at V and 2 bases at J, with 20 bases between the two ends. The CDR3 has 17 residues. This chain's CDR3 is CASSSRPRQGGQETQYF. The CDR3 DNA sequence: TGTGCCAGCAGCTCGAGACCCCGACAGGGAGGACAAGAGACCCAGTACTTC.

CDR3 sequence: CASSERGRGDQPQHF. The CDR3, as DNA: TGCGCCAGCAGTGAGAGGGGCAGGGGAGATCAGCCCCAGCATTTT. The chain uses TRBV10-2 and TRBJ1-5; tentatively, D is TRBD1 (6 bases). V was shortened by 2 bases and J by 5 bases, with 13 bases between the two germline ends. Germline CDR1 WSHSY, CDR2 SAAADI. CDR3 size: 15 residues.

The rearrangement links TRBV6-4 to TRBJ2-3; no clear D. Per germline, CDR1 MRHNA and CDR2 SNTAGT. V gave up 8 bases and J gave up 10 bases, with 28 bases separating them. CDR3 size: 16 residues. Here the CDR3 reads CASRPPKDVWVGAQYF. The CDR3 nucleotides are TGTGCCAGCCGACCCCCTAAGGATGTCTGGGTAGGAGCGCAGTATTTT.

This clone was found once. This chain joins TRBV7-2 and TRBJ1-1, with D possibly TRBD1 on 5 matching bases. V was cut by 1 base and J by 0 bases, with 15 bases left in between. This CDR3 is built from 17 residues. Germline CDR1 SGHTA, CDR2 FQGNSA. CDR3 sequence (DNA): TGTGCCAGCAGCTTAGGGCAGGGCTTTACCATGAACACTGAAGCTTTCTTT. It is translated as CASSLGQGFTMNTEAFF.